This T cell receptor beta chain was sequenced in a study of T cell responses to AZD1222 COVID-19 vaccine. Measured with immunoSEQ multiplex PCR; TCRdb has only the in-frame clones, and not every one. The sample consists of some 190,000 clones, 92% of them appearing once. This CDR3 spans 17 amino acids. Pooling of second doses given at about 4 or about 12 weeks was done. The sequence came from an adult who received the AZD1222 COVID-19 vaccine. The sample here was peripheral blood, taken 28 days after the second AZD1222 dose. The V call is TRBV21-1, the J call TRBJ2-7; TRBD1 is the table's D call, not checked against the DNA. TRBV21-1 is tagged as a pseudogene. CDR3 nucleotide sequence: TGTGCCAGCAGCAAAGACTACGGGACAGGGATAGCTCACGAGCAGTACTTC. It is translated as CASSKDYGTGIAHEQYF.